The source of this T cell receptor beta chain is a study of shared clonotypes between healthy human individuals. At the level of the study: Three plates were used per donor for CD4 naive, three for CD4 memory, two for CD8 naive and one for CD8 memory. Study results and limitations: Naive CD4 clonotypes overlapped across a handful of donors at roughly 5%.

The CDR3 consists of 15 residues. Trimming took off 4 bases at V and 3 bases at J, with 13 bases between the two ends. On this clone itself: Its specificity is not known.

Division of CD4+ cells produced a CD45RA+ naive subset and a CD45RA-negative memory subset. Per the original data handling: ImmunoSEQ output lacked quality scores and full-length reads, limiting matched filtering. Some clones are missing from TCRdb's copy, which holds only in-frame ones; the method was immunoSEQ multiplex PCR. V and J calls and clone size are as listed in that table; D and trimming were resolved from the DNA. The table has about 1.5 million clones, approximately 98% seen once. The receptor was isolated from a young man in good health. The specimen was naive CD4+ T cells sorted from blood. Subset here: CD45RA+ positively selected. The V and J genes are TRBV5-3 and TRBJ1-4, with D tentatively TRBD1 (5 bases). TRBV5-3 carries the ORF label, with uncertain function. For the CDR3, the DNA is TGTGCCAGAAGCCGGCAGACAGTTGCTAATGAAAAACTGTTTTTT. Its protein is CARSRQTVANEKLFF.